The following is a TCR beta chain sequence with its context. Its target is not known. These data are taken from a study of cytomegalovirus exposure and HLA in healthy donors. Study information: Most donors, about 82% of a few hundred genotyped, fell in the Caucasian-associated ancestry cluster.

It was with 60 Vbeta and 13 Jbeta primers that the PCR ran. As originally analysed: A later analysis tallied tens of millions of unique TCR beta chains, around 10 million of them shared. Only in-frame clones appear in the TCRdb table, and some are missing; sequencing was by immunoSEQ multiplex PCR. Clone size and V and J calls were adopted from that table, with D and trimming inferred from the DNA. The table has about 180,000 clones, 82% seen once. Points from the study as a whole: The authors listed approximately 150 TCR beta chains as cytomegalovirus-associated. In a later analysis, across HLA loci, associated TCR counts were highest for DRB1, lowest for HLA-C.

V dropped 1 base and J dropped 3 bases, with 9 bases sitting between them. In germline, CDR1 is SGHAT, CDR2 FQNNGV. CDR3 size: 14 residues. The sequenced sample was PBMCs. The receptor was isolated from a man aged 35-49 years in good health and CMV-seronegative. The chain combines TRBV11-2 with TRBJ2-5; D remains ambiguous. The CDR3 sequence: CASSLGARKETQYF. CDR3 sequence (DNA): TGTGCCAGCAGCTTAGGGGCGCGTAAAGAGACCCAGTACTTC. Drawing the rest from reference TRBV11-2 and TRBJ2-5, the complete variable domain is EAGVAQSPRYKIIEKRQSVAFWCNPISGHATLYWYQQILGQGPKLLIQFQNNGVVDDSQLPKDRFSAERLKGVDSTLKIQPAKLEDSAVYLCASSLGARKETQYFGPGTRLLVL.